Listed here are 27 T cell receptor beta chains from one sample, sequenced in a study of blood T cells in healthy people across ages (dated by TCRdb to between 2015 and 2016). Library method: 5' RACE. Sequencer: Illumina HiSeq 2500. The second PCR ran for about 7 to 11 cycles and used a J-beta primer mix along with a sample-barcoded 5' primer. TCRdb cleaned the public reads at Q25 with fastp, built clones with MiXCR and kept in-frame beta chains. Every entry covers one CDR3 protein and lists the most common genes and DNA from its rows. The sample data list roughly 1.6 million distinct CDR3 sequences, and 30% to 35% of these were observed just once. The ten largest clones take up around 11% of the sample. The source material was blood. The source of these receptors is a woman in her twenties or thirties in good health.

This clonotype was detected many times. The chain couples TRBV7-9 to TRBJ1-2; no definite D call. The CDR3 runs to 11 residues. Between the trimmed V and J ends, which lost 5 bases and 6 bases, there was a span of 7 bases. CDR1 and CDR2 from the germline V gene are SEHNR and FQNEAQ (reference sequence). CDR3 coding DNA: TGTGCCAGCAGCGAGGGTGATGGCTACACCTTC. This encodes CASSEGDGYTF.

This clonotype was counted only a few times. The V call is TRBV18, the J call TRBJ2-1; D unclear. The germline V gene encodes CDR1 KGHSH and CDR2 LQKENI. Trimming removed 4 bases at V and 0 bases at J, with 10 bases between. The CDR3 runs to 15 residues. CDR3 in DNA: TGTGCCAGCTCACACGACATAAGCTCCTACAATGAGCAGTTCTTC. Its translation is CASSHDISSYNEQFF.

This clonotype was picked up one time. The chain carries TRBV3-1 and TRBJ2-5; possibly TRBD1 for D (6 bases). CDR3 length: 17 amino acids. Looked up from germline, CDR1 is LGHDT and CDR2 is YNNKEL (reference sequence). The germline V and J ends were trimmed by 1 base and 5 bases, with 20 bases remaining between them. The CDR3, as DNA: TGTGCCAGCAGCCAAGCGCTGAGGGGGAGAAAGAAGGAGACCCAGTACTTC. It translates to CASSQALRGRKKETQYF.

The rearrangement uses TRBV7-9 and TRBJ2-3; 12 bases agree with TRBD2. CDR1 and CDR2 (germline): SEHNR, FQNEAQ (reference sequence). The CDR3 consists of 16 residues. V was pared by 1 base and J by 5 bases, with 4 bases of the junction left unmatched. The CDR3 DNA is TGTGCCAGCAGCTTAGTCACGACTAGCGGGGGAGATACGCAGTATTTT. This translates into CASSLVTTSGGDTQYF.

As concerns this clonotype: A much bigger clone sits one base away, suggesting this may be a read error. The gene calls are TRBV4-1 and TRBJ1-2, with 9 nucleotides matching TRBD1. CDR1 is MGHRA, CDR2 YSYEKL, per germline. The CDR3 consists of 13 residues. The CDR3 DNA reads as TGCGCCAGCAGCCTACAGGGGGCGGATGGCTGCACCTTC. Translated, it gives CASSLQGADGCTF.

The chain combines TRBV7-3 with TRBJ1-4; D call uncertain. The germline gives CDR1 SGHTA, CDR2 FQGTGA. V was shortened by 1 base and J by 4 bases, with 13 bases between the two germline ends. The CDR3 runs to 16 residues. CDR3 bases: TGTGCCAGCAGCTTAAAAACCGATTTAGGTAATGAAAAACTGTTTTTT. Translated, it gives CASSLKTDLGNEKLFF. The whole variable domain, remainder taken from reference TRBV7-3 and TRBJ1-4, is GAGVSQTPSNKVTEKGKYVELRCDPISGHTALYWYRQSLGQGPEFLIYFQGTGAADDSGLPNDRFFAVRPEGSVSTLKIQRTERGDSAVYLCASSLKTDLGNEKLFFGSGTQLSVL.

The V call is TRBV20-1, the J call TRBJ2-3; 8 nucleotides agree with TRBD2. This CDR3 has 15 residues. The germline V gene encodes CDR1 DFQATT and CDR2 SNEGSKA (reference sequence). Trimming at V came to 3 bases and at J to 1 base, leaving 6 bases not matched to a gene. The CDR3 DNA reads TGCAGTGCTAGGACCAGCGGGGGCGGCACAGATACGCAGTATTTT. The encoded protein is CSARTSGGGTDTQYF.

This clonotype was found many times. The rearrangement joins TRBV7-9 to TRBJ2-7; no clear D. Germline V gene lookup returns CDR1 SEHNR and CDR2 FQNEAQ (reference sequence). The V end was cut by 4 bases, the J end by 0 bases, with 7 bases between. The CDR3 is 13 amino acids. The CDR3 sequence: CASSWEGSYEQYF. The CDR3 DNA follows: TGTGCCAGCAGCTGGGAAGGCTCCTACGAGCAGTACTTC.

The V and J genes are TRBV5-1 and TRBJ2-5; no clear D gene. Looked up from germline, CDR1 is SGHRS and CDR2 is YFSETQ. The ends were cut back, 2 bases at V and 4 bases at J, with 12 bases in the middle. The CDR3 sequence is 14 residues long. CDR3 amino acids: CASSFRKIGETQYF. In DNA form, the CDR3 reads TGCGCCAGCAGCTTCCGTAAAATAGGAGAGACCCAGTACTTC.

The J gene is TRBJ2-7, the V gene TRBV20-1; 9 positions agree with TRBD2. The CDR3 covers 14 residues. Trimming took 1 base from V and 3 from J; bases not matched to a gene: 4. The germline CDR1 and CDR2 sequences are DFQATT and SNEGSKA (reference sequence). The CDR3 DNA sequence: TGCAGTGCTAGAGGACCAGCGGGAGGCTACGAGCAGTACGTC. Translated: CSARGPAGGYEQYV.

The chain combines TRBV10-3 with TRBJ1-5; no clear D. The CDR3 consists of 14 residues. The V end lost 6 bases, the J end lost 3 bases, and 12 bases lay between the germline ends. Per germline, CDR1 ENHRY and CDR2 SYGVKD. The CDR3 DNA reads TGTGCCATCAGGGACGAAGGCAACAATCAGCCCCAGCATTTT. It translates to CAIRDEGNNQPQHF.

This clonotype has at least ten counts. The CDR3 protein is CASSPLTGSSYEQYF. The CDR3 coding sequence is TGTGCCAGCAGCCCGCTGACTGGGAGCTCCTACGAGCAGTACTTC. The chain couples TRBV3-1 to TRBJ2-7, with D perhaps matching TRBD2 (5 bases). The V gene lost 4 bases and the J gene lost 0 bases, with 13 bases spanning the gap. The CDR3 loop spans 15 amino acids. From germline, CDR1 is LGHDT and CDR2 YNNKEL (reference sequence).

This chain connects TRBV6-2 or TRBV6-3 to TRBJ1-1, with a tentative D call TRBD1 (5 bases). The germline V gene encodes CDR1 MNHEY and CDR2 SVGEGT. This CDR3 region has 14 residues. Trimming cost V 0 bases and J 4 bases, with 9 bases left between them. In DNA form, the CDR3 reads TGTGCCAGCAGTTACTCGGGGCGGGGCACTGAAGCTTTCTTT. Its protein product is CASSYSGRGTEAFF.

The chain recombines TRBV7-9 with TRBJ2-7; 8 bases agree with TRBD1. The CDR3 is 15 residues long. Germline V gene lookup returns CDR1 SEHNR and CDR2 FQNEAQ (reference sequence). Trimming cost V 0 bases and J 3 bases; bases outside gene matches: 4. CDR3 in DNA: TGTGCCAGCAGCTTAGCGGGACAGGCCAGCTACGAGCAGTACTTC. Translation: CASSLAGQASYEQYF.

The chain links TRBV18 to TRBJ2-3; D not certain. Trimming shortened V by 3 bases and J by 6 bases, and 19 bases separated the two germline ends. Germline V gene lookup returns CDR1 KGHSH and CDR2 LQKENI. The CDR3 has 16 residues. In DNA, the CDR3 is TGTGCCAGCTCACCTTTGCGGCGTAATAGTCTGGATACGCAGTATTTT. Translating it yields CASSPLRRNSLDTQYF.

In regard to this clonotype: An end of the junction differs from the germline gene, which may be a read error. The chain recombines TRBV27 with TRBJ1-2, with 7 nucleotides matching TRBD1. Germline assignment: CDR1 MNHEY and CDR2 SMNVEV (reference sequence). The CDR3 contains 16 residues. In DNA, the CDR3 is TGTGCCAGCAGTCGCGGGACAGCCTCGCTTGGGGGTGGCTGCACCTTC. Translating it yields CASSRGTASLGGGCTF.

This clonotype was recorded only once. The chain carries TRBV14 and TRBJ1-2, with 12 bases matching TRBD1. Germline V gives CDR1 SGHDN, CDR2 FVKESK. V was pared by 4 bases and J by 4 bases, with 7 bases of the junction left unmatched. The CDR3 sequence is 16 residues long. The CDR3, as DNA: TGTGCCAGCAGCCCGGGACAGGGGGCCTCCTTCTATGGCTACACCTTC. Protein product: CASSPGQGASFYGYTF. Based on the CDR3 plus reference TRBV14 and TRBJ1-2, the full variable domain is EAGVTQFPSHSVIEKGQTVTLRCDPISGHDNLYWYRRVMGKEIKFLLHFVKESKQDESGMPNNRFLAERTGGTYSTLKVQPAELEDSGVYFCASSPGQGASFYGYTFGSGTRLTVV.

The chain has TRBV10-3 and TRBJ2-3; 10 positions agree with TRBD2. CDR3 length: 18 amino acids. V lost 6 bases, J lost 1 base, and 13 bases stayed unmatched. Germline V CDR1 and CDR2: ENHRY, SYGVKD. The chain's CDR3 is CAIRRNLAGGQRTDTQYF. The CDR3 nucleotides are TGTGCCATCAGGAGGAATTTAGCGGGAGGACAACGCACAGATACGCAGTATTTT.

The gene calls are TRBV6-6 and TRBJ2-5; 13 positions match TRBD2. CDR3 length equals 16 residues. Trimming at V came to 5 bases and at J to 5 bases, leaving 8 bases not matched to a gene. From germline, CDR1 is MNHNY and CDR2 SVGAGI (reference sequence). CDR3 region: CASSNTSGGVLETQYF. The CDR3 DNA reads as TGTGCCAGCAGTAACACTAGCGGGGGGGTCTTGGAGACCCAGTACTTC.

This clonotype was observed many times. For the CDR3, the DNA is TGTGCCAGCAGGCCCCAGGGGGCCCTGAACTATGGCTACACCTTC. It translates to CASRPQGALNYGYTF. This chain links TRBV6-1 with TRBJ1-2; 8 bases agree with TRBD1. After removal of 6 bases from V and 2 bases from J, the junction contained 8 bases not matched to a gene. CDR3 size: 15 residues. Germline CDR1 is MNHNS and CDR2 is SASEGT.

The chain carries TRBV6-5 and TRBJ1-1; D is possibly TRBD1 (6 bases). The V and J ends lost 6 bases and 0 bases respectively, with 14 bases between them. In germline, CDR1 is MNHEY, CDR2 SVGAGI. CDR3 size: 15 residues. CDR3 in amino acids: CASRITQGMNTEAFF. The CDR3, as DNA: TGTGCCAGCAGGATAACCCAGGGGATGAACACTGAAGCTTTCTTT.

This clonotype was detected only a few times. This chain connects TRBV7-2 to TRBJ2-7; no firm D call. CDR3 size: 12 residues. V was trimmed by 5 bases and J by 6 bases, leaving 11 bases between them. Germline values: CDR1 SGHTA, CDR2 FQGNSA. CDR3 amino acids: CASSPGYSEQYF. DNA of the CDR3: TGTGCCAGCAGCCCCGGGTATTCCGAGCAGTACTTC.

The table lists this clonotype with a count of one. V usage is TRBV14 and J usage is TRBJ2-7, with 10 bases lining up with TRBD2. The CDR3 sequence is 19 residues long. From germline, CDR1 is SGHDN and CDR2 FVKESK. Trimming at V came to 0 bases and at J to 2 bases, leaving 13 bases not matched to a gene. The CDR3: CASSQDGAWGLAGAYEQYF. The CDR3 DNA reads TGTGCCAGCAGCCAAGATGGGGCCTGGGGGCTAGCGGGAGCCTACGAGCAGTACTTC.

A single count supports this clonotype. The J gene is TRBJ1-2, the V gene TRBV7-9; perhaps TRBD1 as D (6 bases). Germline values: CDR1 SEHNR, CDR2 FQNEAQ (reference sequence). Trimming took off 1 base at V and 0 bases at J, with 15 bases between the two ends. The CDR3 is 17 amino acids. DNA of the CDR3: TGTGCCAGCAGCTTAGAAAGGGGGGCCGTCTCTAACTATGGCTACACCTTC. Its protein product is CASSLERGAVSNYGYTF.

The genes are TRBV24-1 and TRBJ2-5; maybe TRBD1 (6 bases). Trimming pared 5 bases from V and 1 base from J, leaving 7 bases between. The CDR3 spans 13 residues. Looked up from germline, CDR1 is KGHDR and CDR2 is SFDVKD. The CDR3 DNA reads TGTGCCACCAGTGCAGGGGCCCAAGAGACCCAGTACTTC. The encoded protein is CATSAGAQETQYF.

In its sample, this clonotype was seen once. The junction shows a germline mismatch at one end, possibly a read error. This chain links TRBV7-9 with TRBJ2-1, with 8 nucleotides matching TRBD1. The CDR3 extends over 15 amino acids. The germline V gene encodes CDR1 SEHNR and CDR2 FQNEAQ (reference sequence). CDR3 sequence reads: CASSPPGTGTNERFF. As DNA, the CDR3 is TGTGCCAGCAGCCCCCCCGGGACAGGTACCAATGAGCGGTTCTTC. The whole variable domain, filled in from reference TRBV7-9 and TRBJ2-1, reads DTGVSQNPRHKITKRGQNVTFRCDPISEHNRLYWYRQTLGQGPEFLTYFQNEAQLEKSRLLSDRFSAERPKGSFSTLEIQRTEQGDSAMYLCASSPPGTGTNERFFGPGTRLTVL.

With regard to this clonotype: A read error may account for a junction end that differs from germline. V gene TRBV7-3 combines with J gene TRBJ2-1; D may match TRBD1 or TRBD2 (5 bases each). CDR3 size: 18 residues. Germline V CDR1 and CDR2: SGHTA, FQGTGA. The CDR3 sequence: CASGLNGGAAEWGNEQFF. The DNA for the CDR3 is TGTGCCAGCGGCTTAAATGGGGGTGCGGCAGAATGGGGCAATGAGCAGTTCTTC.